This entry concerns a single T cell receptor beta chain. V lost 7 bases and J lost 7; bases outside the gene matches: 3. The CDR3 runs to 13 residues. Per the germline V gene, CDR1 is LNHDA and CDR2 is SQIVND (reference sequence). The entry originates in a study of blood T cell repertoires in COVID-19. Study-level background: The United States, Italy and Spain provided the acute and convalescent COVID-19 samples. T cells, B-cell-depleted T cells, or PBMCs supplied cDNA or gDNA.

Authors' data handling: How many nucleated cells were present was estimated from reference gene primer amplification. Produced via immunoSEQ multiplex PCR; TCRdb's table is partial and in-frame only. That table is the source of V, J and clone size, and D and trimming were worked out from the DNA. In the table there are under 200,000 clones, roughly 84% of which are singletons. This chain joins TRBV19 and TRBJ2-1; TRBD2 matches 11 bases. Input material: peripheral blood. The TCR originated in a man aged 35-49 years with acute or convalescent COVID-19. CDR3 loop: CASTSGGPNEQFF. The CDR3 nucleotides read TGTGCCAGTACTAGCGGGGGGCCTAATGAGCAGTTCTTC.